The 24 T cell receptor beta chains in this list originate from one sample, sequenced in a study of synovial regulatory T cells in juvenile arthritis (dated by TCRdb to about 2015). Libraries were made using the immunoSEQ multiplex PCR assay. Sourced from immuneACCESS, this table was stored by TCRdb with only in-frame sequences that have V and J called. A share of the clones is absent; for the studies checked, an unresolved V gene accounts for under half, and the remainder has no known explanation. The data table for this sample lists 9,000 to 10,000 clones. The top ten clonotypes cover roughly 0.92% of the sample. Sequencing was done on a sample of Treg cells from blood. The cell subset or site label corresponds to: remaining (HLA-DR-negative) circulating blood Treg cells. The receptors come from a donor younger than 30 with juvenile idiopathic arthritis.

This rearrangement joins TRBV19 to TRBJ1-5. CDR1 and CDR2 from the germline V gene are LNHDA and SQIVND (reference sequence). This CDR3 contains 17 residues. No coding sequence is recorded. The CDR3 is CASSTGGYRFSNQPQHF.

The gene calls are TRBV6-5 and TRBJ1-4. Germline CDR1 and CDR2: MNHEY and SVGAGI. The CDR3 is 16 residues long. Only the protein is on record. The CDR3 sequence is CASSYSMVATNEKLFF.

The chain combines TRBV5-1 with TRBJ1-1; the TRBD1 assignment by TCRdb is unverifiable without DNA. Germline V gene data show CDR1 as SGHRS and CDR2 as YFSETQ. There are 14 residues in the CDR3. DNA for this receptor is not on file. CDR3 region: CASSLRTQGTEAFF.

The CDR3 protein is CASSPGTGATNEKLFF. The chain joins TRBV4-2 to TRBJ1-4. Per the germline V gene, CDR1 is LGHNA and CDR2 is YNFKEQ. The CDR3 contains 16 residues. The record lacks a DNA sequence.

V is TRBV28 and J is TRBJ1-1. The V gene's germline CDR1 is MDHEN and CDR2 SYDVKM. The CDR3 loop spans 14 amino acids. DNA was not recorded. CDR3 amino acids: CASRAQGRRTEAFF.

The J gene is TRBJ1-1, the V gene TRBV10-3; TCRdb indicates TRBD1, and absent DNA this call remains unverified. The CDR3 loop spans 14 amino acids. No DNA appears here. CDR1 is ENHRY, CDR2 SYGVKD, per germline. CDR3 in amino acids: CAIRGQGLNTEAFF.

This CDR3 reads CASSPILNTEAFF. V and J are TRBV4-2 and TRBJ1-1. Germline V gene lookup returns CDR1 LGHNA and CDR2 YNFKEQ. The CDR3 spans 13 residues. Only the protein is available.

V gene TRBV4-2 combines with J gene TRBJ2-1; TCRdb proposes TRBD1, but this gene call is untestable without DNA. This CDR3 is 13 amino acids long. The DNA is not on file. Germline-derived CDR1 and CDR2 are LGHNA and YNFKEQ. The CDR3 region is CASSEAQGYEQFF.

This chain links TRBV19 with TRBJ2-7; checking the TCRdb D call of TRBD1 is not possible without DNA. Germline values: CDR1 LNHDA, CDR2 SQIVND (reference sequence). The CDR3 spans 14 residues. No DNA is given. The CDR3 spells CASSIGAPSYEQYF.

The V gene is TRBV4-2, the J gene TRBJ2-3. This CDR3 region has 15 residues. Only the protein is on record. In germline, CDR1 is LGHNA, CDR2 YNFKEQ. The CDR3 spells CASSQTGTETDTQYF.

The CDR3 loop is CASRSGLRGQPQHF. The V and J genes are TRBV19 and TRBJ1-5. CDR3 length: 14 residues. There is no recorded DNA. Germline CDR1 and CDR2: LNHDA and SQIVND (reference sequence).

This sequence joins TRBV5-6 and TRBJ2-3; lacking DNA, the TRBD1 call made by TCRdb goes unchecked. This CDR3 spans 15 amino acids. Nucleotide data are not available. The V gene's germline CDR1 is SGHDT and CDR2 YYEEEE. This CDR3 reads CASSHSPVQPDTQYF.

The chain couples TRBV27 to TRBJ1-3. CDR1 is MNHEY, CDR2 SMNVEV, per germline (reference sequence). The CDR3 extends over 14 amino acids. The DNA is unrecorded. This CDR3 is CASSLGGPGNTIYF.

V usage is TRBV2 and J usage is TRBJ1-2. The CDR3 is 11 residues long. The DNA is not on file. Per the germline V gene, CDR1 is SNHLY and CDR2 is FYNNEI. CDR3 residues: CASTAGYSYTF.

This chain links TRBV4-2 with TRBJ1-2. Germline V gene data show CDR1 as LGHNA and CDR2 as YNFKEQ. This CDR3 spans 12 amino acids. DNA is not recorded here. The CDR3 region is CASSQDVYGYTF.

The V gene is TRBV7-9, the J gene TRBJ2-7; there is no DNA to check the TCRdb D call of TRBD1. The CDR3 spans 17 residues. The coding DNA is unavailable. Germline CDR1 is SEHNR and CDR2 is FQNEAQ (reference sequence). The CDR3 loop is CASSLVHIGTLSYEQYF. Variable domain in full (rest from reference TRBV7-9 and TRBJ2-7): DTGVSQNPRHKITKRGQNVTFRCDPISEHNRLYWYRQTLGQGPEFLTYFQNEAQLEKSRLLSDRFSAERPKGSFSTLEIQRTEQGDSAMYLCASSLVHIGTLSYEQYFGPGTRLTVT.

V usage is TRBV18 and J usage is TRBJ2-1; TCRdb's D call of TRBD2 is untestable without DNA. CDR1 KGHSH and CDR2 LQKENI come from the germline V gene. The CDR3 covers 13 residues. No DNA sequence was recorded. The CDR3 is CASSPGTSGEQFF.

By frequency, this clone registers medium-sized. The J gene is TRBJ2-7, the V gene TRBV19; the TRBD1 assignment by TCRdb is unverifiable without DNA. This CDR3 spans 17 amino acids. No DNA is given. Per germline, CDR1 LNHDA and CDR2 SQIVND (reference sequence). The CDR3: CASSYRIVTGGPYEQYF.

The rearrangement joins TRBV5-4 to TRBJ1-1. Germline V gene lookup returns CDR1 SGHNT and CDR2 YYREEE (reference sequence). The length of the CDR3 is 11 residues. DNA is not recorded here. The CDR3 protein is CASRLDTEAFF.

The chain recombines TRBV2 with TRBJ2-7; TCRdb's D call, TRBD1, is unchecked because there is no DNA. The CDR3 runs to 15 residues. Only the protein is on record. Germline CDR1 is SNHLY and CDR2 is FYNNEI. This CDR3 is CASSSRTGSRGEQYF. Full variable domain (outside the CDR3, taken from reference TRBV2 and TRBJ2-7): EPEVTQTPSHQVTQMGQEVILRCVPISNHLYFYWYRQILGQKVEFLVSFYNNEISEKSEIFDDQFSVERPDGSNFTLKIRSTKLEDSAMYFCASSSRTGSRGEQYFGPGTRLTVT.

This rearrangement joins TRBV2 to TRBJ2-1. The CDR3 consists of 14 residues. No DNA was logged. The germline V gene encodes CDR1 SNHLY and CDR2 FYNNEI. Here the CDR3 reads CASSEARGTNEQFF. The full variable domain, in which reference TRBV2 and TRBJ2-1 provide the parts outside the CDR3, is EPEVTQTPSHQVTQMGQEVILRCVPISNHLYFYWYRQILGQKVEFLVSFYNNEISEKSEIFDDQFSVERPDGSNFTLKIRSTKLEDSAMYFCASSEARGTNEQFFGPGTRLTVL.

The chain joins TRBV11-1 to TRBJ2-3; the TRBD2 assignment by TCRdb is unverifiable without DNA. This CDR3 comprises 17 residues. DNA was not recorded. Germline CDR1 and CDR2: SGHAT and FQDESV (reference sequence). This chain's CDR3 is CASSLAASGRVTDTQYF.

This rearrangement joins TRBV5-1 to TRBJ2-7; there is no DNA to check the TCRdb D call of TRBD2. Germline lookup yields CDR1 SGHRS and CDR2 YFSETQ. The CDR3 has 16 residues. Only the protein is available. CDR3 sequence reads: CASSTGTSGRTVEQYF.

This sequence joins TRBV6-1 and TRBJ2-1; TCRdb indicates TRBD2, and absent DNA this call remains unverified. Germline lookup yields CDR1 MNHNS and CDR2 SASEGT. The length of the CDR3 is 15 residues. The DNA is unrecorded. The CDR3 sequence: CASSWPGGSWNEQFF.